These T cell receptor beta chains were read from a single sample in a study of blood T cell repertoires in COVID-19. Sequencing was performed with immunoSEQ multiplex PCR; in TCRdb, only in-frame clones are kept and a portion is missing. Among some 370,000 clones listed, 87% were seen once. The sample taken for sequencing was peripheral blood. The receptors originated from a young woman with COVID-19, enrolled during active disease. Each CDR3 is given with its conserved first and last residue.

CDR3aa: CASSAGSKAETQYF
v_gene: TRBV9
len: 14

CDR3aa: CASSQGTSQETQYF
v_gene: TRBV4-1
len: 14

CDR3aa: CASSEMAGENTGELFF
v_gene: TRBV2
len: 16

CDR3aa: CASSSNRGISYNSPLHF
v_gene: TRBV5-4
len: 17

CDR3aa: CASSFTENQPQHF
v_gene: TRBV28
len: 13

CDR3aa: CASSPRLQNGELFF
v_gene: TRBV4-2
len: 14

CDR3aa: CAWSVPDNYGYTF
v_gene: TRBV30
len: 13

CDR3aa: CASSPLGLAGNNEQFF
v_gene: TRBV6-6
len: 16

CDR3aa: CASSRTSGSYNEQFF
v_gene: TRBV4-3
len: 15

CDR3aa: CASSFSGRRSEQFF
v_gene: TRBV28
len: 14

CDR3aa: CASHSRNEQFF
v_gene: TRBV19
len: 11

CDR3aa: CASSLGLGSYEQYF
v_gene: TRBV7-6
len: 14

CDR3aa: CASSLDRSAGTDTQYF
v_gene: TRBV28
len: 16

CDR3aa: CASSPEGDYGYTF
v_gene: TRBV5-5
len: 13

CDR3aa: CARTRAGVAGELFF
v_gene: TRBV2
len: 14

CDR3aa: CASSVSEDYEQYF
v_gene: TRBV25-1
len: 13

CDR3aa: CASSLGGLAGYNEQFF
v_gene: TRBV7-6
len: 16

CDR3aa: CASSWGLAGGRTDTQYF
v_gene: TRBV5-4
len: 17

CDR3aa: CASSQALAANTQYF
v_gene: TRBV2
len: 14

CDR3aa: CASSQDGGSTASTQYF
v_gene: TRBV4-3
len: 16

CDR3aa: CASSDWQGANTDTQYF
v_gene: TRBV9
len: 16

CDR3aa: CASSEARTPGGTDTQYF
v_gene: TRBV2
len: 17

CDR3aa: CASSQGTGPYEQYF
v_gene: TRBV4-1
len: 14

CDR3aa: CASSSGTGDYEQYF
v_gene: TRBV28
len: 14

CDR3aa: CSVVQGPYEQYF
v_gene: TRBV29-1
len: 12

CDR3aa: CASSLLAGEGYEQYF
v_gene: TRBV7-6
len: 15

CDR3aa: CASSLGAGTEAFF
v_gene: TRBV11-1
len: 13

CDR3aa: CASSIRAGAYEQYF
v_gene: TRBV5-1
len: 14

CDR3aa: CASSGKPGLAQETQYF
v_gene: TRBV10-1
len: 16

CDR3aa: CASSFGTTGTDTQYF
v_gene: TRBV27
len: 15

CDR3aa: CASRGEAGTEAFF
v_gene: TRBV2
len: 13

CDR3aa: CASSSTGTGFGSGNTIYF
v_gene: TRBV5-1
len: 18

CDR3aa: CASSQTQGYEQYF
v_gene: TRBV3-1/TRBV3-2
len: 13

CDR3aa: CASREGAGTQYF
v_gene: TRBV2
len: 12

CDR3aa: CSVATGWDSANYGYTF
v_gene: TRBV29-1
len: 16

CDR3aa: CASSLTREAGDRGEQFF
v_gene: TRBV7-3
len: 17

CDR3aa: CASSETGRQAFF
v_gene: TRBV2
len: 12

CDR3aa: CASDGLAGSYEQYF
v_gene: TRBV28
len: 14

CDR3aa: CASSVFAESSYNEQFF
v_gene: TRBV9
len: 16

CDR3aa: CASSYTLAGGGSTDTQYF
v_gene: TRBV6-9
len: 18

CDR3aa: CASSQVVGGSDTQYF
v_gene: TRBV4-2
len: 15

CDR3aa: CASSLDVEPTDTQYF
v_gene: TRBV5-1
len: 15

CDR3aa: CASSVGSGSTDTQYF
v_gene: TRBV9
len: 15

CDR3aa: CASGLAGADTQYF
v_gene: TRBV7-8
len: 13

CDR3aa: CASSPKYDSSYEQYF
v_gene: TRBV4-1
len: 15

CDR3aa: CASSLNRVSGNTIYF
v_gene: TRBV11-2
len: 15

CDR3aa: CASSQDTGREETEQFF
v_gene: TRBV4-3
len: 16

CDR3aa: CASSLAMRRQSNQPQHF
v_gene: TRBV5-8
len: 17

CDR3aa: CSASSGSRTDTQYF
v_gene: TRBV20-1
len: 14

CDR3aa: CASSPGGAYGYTF
v_gene: TRBV9
len: 13

CDR3aa: CASSQDRGLAKNIQYF
v_gene: TRBV4-3
len: 16

CDR3aa: CASSQGGSFYDVPQHF
v_gene: TRBV4-2
len: 16

CDR3aa: CASRPGLAYEQYF
v_gene: TRBV5-4
len: 13

CDR3aa: CASAFPPDIIETQYF
v_gene: TRBV7-3
len: 15

CDR3aa: CASSFGLAGSVEQFF
v_gene: TRBV5-4
len: 15